These 3 T cell receptor beta chains came from one sample sequenced in a study of T cell responses to AZD1222 COVID-19 vaccine. The table came from immunoSEQ multiplex PCR; TCRdb's copy has only in-frame clones and leaves some out. The sample contains around 200,000 clones, 90% to 95% of which appear only once. This sample comprised peripheral blood, obtained 28 days after the second AZD1222 dose. The receptors were gathered from an adult who received the AZD1222 COVID-19 vaccine.

V and J are TRBV4-1 and TRBJ1-1; D possibly corresponds to TRBD1 (5 bases). The germline V gene has CDR1 MGHRA and CDR2 YSYEKL. The V end lost 6 bases, the J end lost 0 bases, and 11 bases lay between the germline ends. The CDR3 contains 14 residues. CDR3 coding DNA: TGCGCCAGCAGATGGGCAGGGTTGAACACTGAAGCTTTCTTT. Amino acids: CASRWAGLNTEAFF.

This chain joins TRBV24-1 and TRBJ2-3, with 8 bases fitting TRBD1. From germline, CDR1 is KGHDR and CDR2 SFDVKD. The V gene end was trimmed by 3 bases and the J gene end by 1 base; junction bases not matched to a gene: 5. The CDR3 totals 16 residues. The CDR3 DNA follows: TGTGCCACCAGTGATCGACAACAGGGGGGCACAGATACGCAGTATTTT. It yields the protein CATSDRQQGGTDTQYF.

The chain joins TRBV6-5 to TRBJ2-7, with 10 bases aligning to TRBD1. The V and J ends lost 8 bases and 1 base, in that order; junction bases with no gene match: 8. Germline CDR1 is MNHEY and CDR2 is SVGAGI. The CDR3 has 15 amino acids. CDR3 in DNA: TGTGCCAGCTCCGCCGTGGGACAGGGGTCCTACGAGCAGTACTTC. It is translated as CASSAVGQGSYEQYF.